This section outlines one T cell receptor (beta chain) sequence together with its context. Its antigen is still unknown. Running of the assay took place at deep level. Several immunoSEQ plates received, in even portions, the genomic DNA of each subset. Clones were sequenced by immunoSEQ multiplex PCR, and TCRdb holds only the in-frame ones, with some missing. The sample has nearly 2 million clones, about 95% seen once. Positive CCR7 selection of CD45RO-negative cells yielded the naive CD8 cells, and terminally differentiated effector memory CD45RA+ cells were excluded. This specimen belongs to a study of shared clonotypes between healthy human individuals. Whole-study findings and limits: The expectation was that sequencing depth would affect clonotype sharing among donors. With a handful of donors compared, approximately 5% of naive CD4 clonotypes were shared.

CDR1 and CDR2 from the germline V gene are MNHEY and SMNVEV (reference sequence). With 4 bases removed from V and 1 base from J, the gap between germline ends came to 17 bases. This CDR3 has 16 amino acids. The material sequenced was naive CD8+ T cells sorted from blood. The rearrangement links TRBV27 to TRBJ2-7; D possibly corresponds to TRBD1 (6 bases). The TCR comes from a young man in good health. CDR3 sequence (DNA): TGTGCCAGCAGTTCTTCCTCCGGACAGATATCCTACGAGCAGTACTTC. This codes for CASSSSSGQISYEQYF.